One TCR beta chain is described in this entry. The germline CDR1 and CDR2 sequences are MDHEN and SYDVKM. J lost 5 bases, V lost 2 bases, and 6 bases had no gene match. The CDR3 runs 16 residues. Amplified regions were TCR beta CDR3 sequences from RNA transcripts. HTBI primers drove first-round RT-PCR of the TCR CDR3. MiXCR was run by TCRdb on the multiplex PCR reads, yielding one entry per CDR3 protein. Here the sample spans about 270,000 distinct CDR3 sequences, 20% to 25% being singletons. The cohort's ophthalmopathy patients, a group with duration under 3 months, had a Clinical Activity Score of at least 3 and a NOSPECS grade of at least 4. Uncontrolled infection, other autoimmune disease, pregnancy or lactation barred patients from enrollment. This record comes from a study of T cells in Graves' hyperthyroidism and ophthalmopathy.

V is TRBV28 and J is TRBJ1-6; TRBD1 aligns across 7 bases. The receptor was isolated from a man aged 30-40 years with Graves' ophthalmopathy. Sequenced: blood. The CDR3 nucleotides read TGTGCCAGCAGTTTACCCAGGGGGACCCATAATTCACCCCTCCACTTT. Translation: CASSLPRGTHNSPLHF. Filled out from reference TRBV28 and TRBJ1-6, the complete variable domain reads DVKVTQSSRYLVKRTGEKVFLECVQDMDHENMFWYRQDPGLGLRLIYFSYDVKMKEKGDIPEGYSVSREKKERFSLILESASTNQTSMYLCASSLPRGTHNSPLHFGNGTRLTVT.